A selection of T cell receptor beta chains follows, all from one sample in a study of blood T cell repertoires in COVID-19. Sequencing was performed with immunoSEQ multiplex PCR; in TCRdb, only in-frame clones are kept and a portion is missing. The top ten hold under 2% of the sample, which has about 260,000 clones, about 80% seen once. Sequenced material: peripheral blood. The origin of the receptors is a woman of 80 years or more with acute or convalescent COVID-19. The CDR3 runs from the conserved cysteine through the conserved F or W. The D gene is left open where the match is weak.

j_call	d_call	v_call	cdr3_aa
TRBJ1-1	-	TRBV2	CASRPAGTANTEAFF
TRBJ2-1	TRBD2	TRBV29-1	CSVEGGGAVNEQFF
TRBJ2-1	TRBD1	TRBV28	CASSWGQGLSYNEQFF
TRBJ2-3	TRBD2	TRBV27	CASNQLAGSTDTQYF
TRBJ1-5	-	TRBV4-2	CASSQGGGGQPQHF
TRBJ2-3	TRBD2	TRBV6-5	CASRVGGTDTQYF
TRBJ2-6	TRBD1	TRBV5-1	CASSAGQGARGANVLTF
TRBJ2-1	TRBD1	TRBV6-1	CASSVPGTGARNEQFF
TRBJ2-3	TRBD2	TRBV28	CASSPGSGSSTDTQYF
TRBJ2-7	TRBD2	TRBV11-2	CASSLELASGFQSEQYF
TRBJ2-1	-	TRBV19	CASSIEQAYNEQFF